The 21 T cell receptor beta chains given below trace back to one sample, sequenced in a study of T cell repertoires in cytomegalovirus infection. TCRdb recomputed calls from the reads with MiXCR, one row per CDR3 protein. The sample lists 400,000 or so distinct CDR3 sequences; 15% to 20% were seen once. Sequenced sample: PBMCs. The receptors stem from a human donor in good health (CMV status not recorded). Some clones in this sample may be carry-over from other donors' samples.

The chain carries TRBV4-1 and TRBJ1-6; 9 bases are a match to TRBD1. V lost 5 bases to trimming and J lost 10 bases; unmatched junction nucleotides: 6. CDR3 length: 14 amino acids. CDR1 is MGHRA and CDR2 is YSYEKL in the germline V gene. The DNA for the CDR3 is TGCGCCAGCAGCGATGACAGGGGGTGGTCACCCCTCCACTTT. Protein sequence: CASSDDRGWSPLHF.

This clonotype has just a few counts. V and J are TRBV19 and TRBJ1-1, with TRBD1 as a possible D gene (6 bases). V was pared by 9 bases and J by 2 bases, with 19 bases between. CDR1 is LNHDA, CDR2 SQIVND, per germline (reference sequence). This CDR3 spans 15 amino acids. The CDR3 spells CASTGGRRLNTEAFF. The DNA of the CDR3 is TGTGCCAGCACGGGGGGGCGACGCCTCAACACTGAAGCTTTCTTT.

This clonotype came up a few times. The chain joins TRBV20-1 to TRBJ2-7; tentative D call: TRBD2 (6 bases). CDR3 length: 15 residues. Germline V lookup: CDR1 DFQATT, CDR2 SNEGSKA (reference sequence). V lost 4 bases and J 3 bases, leaving 19 bases between the germline ends. The CDR3 region is CSAINRGRESYEQYF. CDR3 in DNA: TGCAGTGCTATTAATCGGGGTCGGGAGAGCTACGAGCAGTACTTC.

This clonotype was found many times. The chain uses TRBV12-5 and TRBJ1-1; D might be TRBD1 (5 bases). In germline, CDR1 is LGHNT, CDR2 FRNRAP. CDR3 size: 15 residues. Trimming took 5 bases from V and 5 from J, leaving 18 bases between them. The CDR3 bases are TGTGCTAGTGGTAATGGTTGGGGCGCGGGGACTGAAGCTTTCTTT. Residues: CASGNGWGAGTEAFF. Supplemented by reference TRBV12-5 and TRBJ1-1, the full variable domain reads DARVTQTPRHKVTEMGQEVTMRCQPILGHNTVFWYRQTMMQGLELLAYFRNRAPLDDSGMPKDRFSAEMPDATLATLKIQPSEPRDSAVYFCASGNGWGAGTEAFFGQGTRLTVV.

The J gene is TRBJ2-1, the V gene TRBV6-5; 9 bases match TRBD1. Trimming removed 5 bases from V and 9 bases from J; junction bases left unmatched: 8. The CDR3 runs 14 residues. The germline CDR1 and CDR2 sequences are MNHEY and SVGAGI. The CDR3 sequence: CASSPPGQGGEQFF. The CDR3 coding sequence is TGTGCCAGCAGTCCCCCGGGACAGGGAGGTGAGCAGTTCTTC.

This clonotype came up many times. The chain joins TRBV7-2 to TRBJ2-1, with 7 bases that match TRBD2. Looked up from germline, CDR1 is SGHTA and CDR2 is FQGNSA. Losses at the gene ends were 3 bases for V and 4 bases for J; bases not matched to a gene: 15. The CDR3 spans 18 residues. The CDR3 nucleotides are TGTGCCAGCAGCTTGAGTGGGGGGAGGGCCGACTCTTACAATGAGCAGTTCTTC. This translates into CASSLSGGRADSYNEQFF.

This clonotype has just a few counts. This chain uses TRBV7-9 with TRBJ2-5; D is possibly TRBD1 (5 bases). This CDR3 spans 16 amino acids. In germline, CDR1 is SEHNR, CDR2 FQNEAQ (reference sequence). V was clipped by 3 bases and J by 1 base, with 15 bases between them. The CDR3 nucleotides read TGTGCCAGCAGCTTGTGGGGCGCTGGGTCCCAAGAGACCCAGTACTTC. Residues: CASSLWGAGSQETQYF.

This clonotype was counted many times. The chain combines TRBV7-2 with TRBJ1-5; D not resolved. Between the trimmed V and J ends, which lost 4 bases and 7 bases, there was a span of 11 bases. Germline V CDR1 and CDR2: SGHTA, FQGNSA. The CDR3 is 13 residues long. This CDR3 is CASSSLVTQPQHF. CDR3 coding DNA: TGTGCCAGCAGCTCCCTGGTCACCCAGCCCCAGCATTTT.

This clonotype was seen repeatedly, ten times or more. The genes are TRBV7-9 and TRBJ1-1, with D perhaps TRBD1 (6 bases). Trimming stripped 2 bases from V and 5 bases from J, with 18 bases between. Germline values: CDR1 SEHNR, CDR2 FQNEAQ (reference sequence). The CDR3 sequence is 16 residues long. CDR3 region: CASSLRGRGGETEAFF. The DNA for the CDR3 is TGTGCCAGCAGCTTAAGGGGGAGGGGAGGAGAGACTGAAGCTTTCTTT.

The table lists this clonotype with many counts. The chain is built from TRBV7-2 and TRBJ2-1, with no clear D. Germline V CDR1 and CDR2: SGHTA, FQGNSA. This CDR3 contains 15 residues. V lost 5 bases and J lost 8, with 19 bases in between. The CDR3 sequence: CASSRASLGLDEQFF. Here the CDR3 DNA reads TGTGCCAGCAGCAGAGCAAGCTTGGGCCTTGATGAGCAGTTCTTC.

Regarding this clonotype: One base away lies a much larger clone, so this may be a sequencing read error. In DNA, the CDR3 is TGTGTCATCAGGGGTTATAATTCACCCCTCCACTTT. It translates to CVIRGYNSPLHF. The gene calls are TRBV10-3 and TRBJ1-6, with D possibly being TRBD1 (6 bases). The CDR3 is 12 residues long. Germline assignment: CDR1 ENHRY and CDR2 SYGVKD.

This clonotype was counted only a few times. The V gene is TRBV5-1, the J gene TRBJ1-6, with 11 nucleotides matching TRBD1. Per germline, CDR1 SGHRS and CDR2 YFSETQ. CDR3 length: 15 amino acids. The ends lost 2 bases at V and 9 bases at J; junction bases unmatched: 4. The CDR3 protein is CASSFSGTGGSPLHF. The DNA for the CDR3 is TGCGCCAGCAGCTTCTCCGGGACAGGGGGTTCACCCCTCCACTTT.

The CDR3: CASSMARGDSDGYTF. CDR3 sequence (DNA): TGTGCCAGTAGTATGGCAAGAGGGGACTCCGATGGCTACACCTTC. The V call is TRBV19, the J call TRBJ1-2, with D possibly TRBD1 on 5 matching bases. The V end was cut by 3 bases, the J end by 6 bases, with 17 bases between. Germline CDR1 reads LNHDA; CDR2 reads SQIVND (reference sequence). The CDR3 extends over 15 amino acids.

The genes are TRBV7-2 and TRBJ1-1; TRBD1 agrees at 7 bases. CDR1 is SGHTA and CDR2 is FQGNSA in the germline V gene. V lost 10 bases to trimming and J lost 5 bases; unmatched junction nucleotides: 10. This CDR3 has 13 residues. The CDR3 nucleotides are TGTGCCACCCAACCGACAGGGTGGACTGAAGCTTTCTTT. This codes for CATQPTGWTEAFF.

The table lists this clonotype with a few counts. The gene calls are TRBV18 and TRBJ1-5; 7 nucleotides agree with TRBD1. Germline V lookup: CDR1 KGHSH, CDR2 LQKENI. V lost 3 bases and J lost 3; bases outside the gene matches: 5. The CDR3 totals 15 residues. The CDR3 region has the DNA TGTGCCAGCTCACCGTCGGGACAGCCCAATCAGCCCCAGCATTTT. Its translation: CASSPSGQPNQPQHF.

This clonotype was seen a few times. V and J are TRBV11-2 and TRBJ2-2, with D tentatively TRBD2 (6 bases). Trimming removed 5 bases at V and 6 bases at J, with 13 bases between. Germline CDR1 and CDR2: SGHAT and FQNNGV. The CDR3 length is 14 residues. The DNA for the CDR3 is TGTGCCAGCAGCCCCCCTCCGGGGGCCGGGGAGCTGTTTTTT. Translating it yields CASSPPPGAGELFF.

In this sample, this clonotype turned up many times. The V call is TRBV11-2, the J call TRBJ2-7, with 10 bases fitting TRBD2. In germline, CDR1 is SGHAT, CDR2 FQNNGV. The V and J ends lost 3 bases and 1 base, in that order; junction bases with no gene match: 6. The CDR3 totals 16 residues. CDR3 bases: TGTGCCAGCAGCTTGACCTTAGCGGGAGGTTCCTACGAGCAGTACTTC. Protein product: CASSLTLAGGSYEQYF. The full variable domain, with the rest looked up from reference TRBV11-2 and TRBJ2-7, is EAGVAQSPRYKIIEKRQSVAFWCNPISGHATLYWYQQILGQGPKLLIQFQNNGVVDDSQLPKDRFSAERLKGVDSTLKIQPAKLEDSAVYLCASSLTLAGGSYEQYFGPGTRLTVT.

At least ten counts were recorded for this clonotype. The V and J genes are TRBV7-9 and TRBJ2-5; no clear D gene. The CDR3 loop spans 13 amino acids. V was shortened by 5 bases and J by 4 bases, with 11 bases between the two germline ends. The germline gives CDR1 SEHNR, CDR2 FQNEAQ (reference sequence). CDR3 bases: TGTGCCAGCAGCATCCACATGACAGAGACCCAGTACTTC. Its protein product is CASSIHMTETQYF. The variable domain in full, with the rest retrieved from reference TRBV7-9 and TRBJ2-5, is DTGVSQNPRHKITKRGQNVTFRCDPISEHNRLYWYRQTLGQGPEFLTYFQNEAQLEKSRLLSDRFSAERPKGSFSTLEIQRTEQGDSAMYLCASSIHMTETQYFGPGTRLLVL.

This clonotype has only a few counts. The rearrangement links TRBV6-1 to TRBJ2-1; 11 nucleotides match TRBD2. Germline values: CDR1 MNHNS, CDR2 SASEGT. The CDR3 loop spans 15 amino acids. V trimming: 3 bases; J trimming: 10 bases; junction bases outside the gene matches: 8. CDR3 sequence reads: CASSDQTSGTTEQFF. The CDR3 nucleotides read TGTGCCAGCAGTGATCAGACTAGCGGGACTACGGAGCAGTTCTTC.

This clonotype has more than one count but fewer than ten. The chain recombines TRBV7-9 with TRBJ2-1; 8 nucleotides line up with TRBD2. Germline lookup yields CDR1 SEHNR and CDR2 FQNEAQ (reference sequence). The CDR3 runs 14 residues. Unmatched junction bases numbered 6, after V lost 5 bases and J lost 6 bases. The CDR3 DNA reads TGTGCCAGCAGCCTTCGGGGGGGGAGCAATGAGCAGTTCTTC. Its translation is CASSLRGGSNEQFF.

There are a few counts of this clonotype. This chain links TRBV4-1 with TRBJ1-1; D gene unclear. Germline CDR1 reads MGHRA; CDR2 reads YSYEKL. The CDR3 totals 15 residues. With 0 bases removed from V and 1 base from J, the gap between germline ends came to 9 bases. The DNA for the CDR3 is TGCGCCAGCAGCCAAGAGGCACTTCCGAACACTGAAGCTTTCTTT. Amino acid sequence: CASSQEALPNTEAFF.